This T cell receptor (beta chain) was obtained from a study of blood T cell repertoires in COVID-19. About the research overall: Collection of acute and convalescent COVID-19 samples took place in the United States, Italy and Spain. Sources were T cells, B-cell-depleted T cells, or PBMCs; the material itself was cDNA or gDNA.

Authors' analysis steps: Cell counts per sample came from amplifying reference gene primers. The data were produced by immunoSEQ multiplex PCR, yet TCRdb's version contains in-frame clones alone and is incomplete. D and trimming were read from the DNA, whereas the V and J calls and clone size are those reported in that table. The sample yields tens of thousands of clones, roughly 82% seen once. V shed 4 bases and J 9 bases; nucleotides not matched to a gene: 10. The germline gives CDR1 GTSNPN, CDR2 SVGIG (reference sequence). This CDR3 is 14 amino acids long. The clonotype originates from a man aged 60 to 69 with acute or convalescent COVID-19. The sample was peripheral blood. The chain is built from TRBV30 and TRBJ1-2, with 11 bases that match TRBD1. The DNA of the CDR3 is TGTGCCTGGATCCAGGACAGGGGGCTCAGTAGCTACACCTTC. The encoded protein is CAWIQDRGLSSYTF.